These T cell receptor beta chains were read from a single sample in a study of technical replicates of blood from a few donors. The assay was immunoSEQ multiplex PCR, and TCRdb's table has in-frame clones only and misses some. Here the sample spans tens of thousands of clones, around 97% being singletons. Sequenced sample: T cells isolated from PBMCs. These receptors were obtained from a human donor in good health. Both conserved end residues are part of each CDR3.

j_call,v_call,cdr3_aa
TRBJ2-5,TRBV25-1,CASSDSYQETQYF
TRBJ2-7,TRBV5-6,CASRGSSGTYEQYF
TRBJ2-3,TRBV13,CASSLAGTSGGPYTDTQYF
TRBJ2-5,TRBV5-4,CASSTRLAGAIETQYF
TRBJ1-4,TRBV29-1,CSVSAGGEKLFF
TRBJ2-5,TRBV15,CATSRLGLAGETQYF
TRBJ2-7,TRBV7-9,CASSTVYEQYF
TRBJ2-5,TRBV6-5,CASSYLGGETQYF
TRBJ1-2,TRBV6-1,CASSLRTGANYGYTF
TRBJ2-7,TRBV2,CASTGATAYEQYF
TRBJ2-3,TRBV4-1,CASSQEGGSTDTQYF
TRBJ1-2,TRBV4-1,CASSQDSSPQFYGYTF
TRBJ2-3,TRBV4-1,CASSQGLRTGVTDTQYF
TRBJ2-3,TRBV28,CASLGQSSDTQYF
TRBJ1-1,TRBV6-1,CASRGQVNTEAFF
TRBJ2-7,TRBV13,CASSAGGQSYEQYF
TRBJ1-2,TRBV5-1,CASSLGLGAWGTYGYTF
TRBJ2-1,TRBV9,CASSVGTGPYNEQFF